These 30 T cell receptor beta chains came from one sample sequenced in a study of glioma-infiltrating T cells after dendritic cell vaccination. Measured with immunoSEQ multiplex PCR; TCRdb has only the in-frame clones, and not every one. The sample has about 87,000 clones; around 83% are singletons. Stated time point: after dendritic cell vaccination, including at tumor progression/relapse. The sample consisted of blood, taken after dendritic cell vaccination. The receptors were gathered from a human donor with glioblastoma.

Here the CDR3 DNA reads TGTGCCAGCAGTTATTATAGCGGTTACAATGAGCAGTTCTTC. Protein product: CASSYYSGYNEQFF. The chain is built from TRBV7-9 and TRBJ2-1, with D possibly matching TRBD2 (6 bases). CDR3 size: 14 residues. With 6 bases removed from V and 4 bases from J, the gap between germline ends came to 13 bases. CDR1 and CDR2 (germline): SEHNR, FQNEAQ (reference sequence).

This clone was found once. V gene TRBV4-2 combines with J gene TRBJ2-1; 12 positions match TRBD2. CDR1 is LGHNA and CDR2 is YNFKEQ in the germline V gene. Trimming at V came to 1 base and at J to 8 bases, leaving 6 bases not matched to a gene. This CDR3 has 16 residues. DNA of the CDR3: TGTGCCAGCAGCCAAGCTCTAGCGGGGGGGTTGGATGAGCAGTTCTTC. Encoded protein: CASSQALAGGLDEQFF.

This sequence joins TRBV6-5 and TRBJ1-3; D possibly corresponds to TRBD1 (6 bases). The V end lost 2 bases, the J end lost 4 bases, and 12 bases lay between the germline ends. Looked up from germline, CDR1 is MNHEY and CDR2 is SVGAGI. This CDR3 has 15 amino acids. The CDR3 DNA sequence: TGTGCCAGCAGTTACGACGGGACATCGGGAAACACCATATATTTT. As protein: CASSYDGTSGNTIYF.

This chain joins TRBV5-8 and TRBJ1-2; TRBD1 aligns across 11 bases. V gave up 4 bases and J gave up 6 bases; unmatched junction bases: 5. The CDR3 has 14 amino acids. The germline V gene has CDR1 SGHTS and CDR2 YDEGEE. The CDR3, as DNA: TGTGCCAGCAGCCGGGACAGGGGGTATGATGGCTACACCTTC. Translated: CASSRDRGYDGYTF.

The chain recombines TRBV7-2 with TRBJ2-5; TRBD1 might be the D (5 bases). Germline CDR1 reads SGHTA; CDR2 reads FQGNSA. The CDR3 contains 12 residues. V dropped 0 bases and J dropped 9 bases, with 8 bases sitting between them. The CDR3 is CASSLALGAQYF. CDR3 nucleotides: TGTGCCAGCAGCTTAGCTTTAGGGGCCCAGTACTTC.

The chain uses TRBV9 and TRBJ2-1, with TRBD2 matching over 8 bases. V trimming: 3 bases; J trimming: 6 bases; junction bases outside the gene matches: 2. This CDR3 spans 13 amino acids. Germline V gives CDR1 SGDLS, CDR2 YYNGEE. CDR3 residues: CASSAGTSNEQFF. In DNA, the CDR3 is TGTGCCAGCAGCGCCGGGACTAGCAATGAGCAGTTCTTC.

The chain is built from TRBV7-6 and TRBJ2-7, with 8 bases fitting TRBD2. The CDR3 extends over 16 amino acids. With V trimmed by 0 bases and J by 2 bases, 6 bases remained unmatched. Germline assignment: CDR1 SGHVS and CDR2 FNYEAQ. The CDR3: CASSLAPRAGAYEQYF. The CDR3 DNA is TGTGCCAGCAGCTTAGCTCCACGAGCGGGGGCCTACGAGCAGTACTTC.

The rearrangement joins TRBV23-1 to TRBJ2-7, with D possibly matching TRBD1 (6 bases). TRBV23-1 is sorted into the ORF group, with uncertain function. This CDR3 has 13 amino acids. Trimming stripped 6 bases from V and 2 bases from J, with 11 bases between. CDR3 loop: CASRVRQAYEQYF. DNA of the CDR3: TGCGCCAGCAGGGTTAGACAGGCCTACGAGCAGTACTTC.

The chain employs TRBV29-1 and TRBJ1-1; 7 positions agree with TRBD1. This CDR3 is 12 amino acids long. V gave up 6 bases and J gave up 1 base; unmatched junction bases: 2. CDR1 is SQVTM and CDR2 is ANQGSEA in the germline V gene. The CDR3 sequence is CSVRQGNTEAFF. The CDR3 DNA follows: TGCAGCGTCCGACAGGGGAACACTGAAGCTTTCTTT.

This chain uses TRBV18 with TRBJ1-1; possible D gene TRBD1, 6 bases. Germline CDR1 KGHSH, CDR2 LQKENI. The V and J ends lost 6 bases and 1 base respectively, with 12 bases between them. The CDR3 has 14 residues. The CDR3: CASSQDRQNTEAFF. The CDR3 bases are TGTGCCAGCTCTCAAGACAGGCAGAACACTGAAGCTTTCTTT.

The CDR3 is CATSRAGLAGANEQFF. As DNA, the CDR3 is TGTGCCACCAGCAGAGCCGGACTAGCGGGGGCCAATGAGCAGTTCTTC. The rearrangement links TRBV15 to TRBJ2-1; TRBD2 matches at 13 bases. The CDR3 contains 16 residues. The junction had 3 bases not matched to a gene; V was cut back by 1 base and J by 6 bases. CDR1 and CDR2 (germline): LNHNV, YYDKDF (reference sequence).

The V call is TRBV2, the J call TRBJ2-5; no clear D gene. Germline CDR1 is SNHLY and CDR2 is FYNNEI. Trimming took 6 bases from V and 7 from J, leaving 9 bases between them. The CDR3 has 11 residues. CDR3 region: CASSSSGTQYF. CDR3 in DNA: TGTGCCAGCAGCTCCTCAGGGACCCAGTACTTC. The whole variable domain, filled in from reference TRBV2 and TRBJ2-5, reads EPEVTQTPSHQVTQMGQEVILRCVPISNHLYFYWYRQILGQKVEFLVSFYNNEISEKSEIFDDQFSVERPDGSNFTLKIRSTKLEDSAMYFCASSSSGTQYFGPGTRLLVL.

CDR3 in DNA: TGCAGCGTTGACGGGAACACCGGGGAGCTGTTTTTT. Translation: CSVDGNTGELFF. The chain couples TRBV29-1 to TRBJ2-2, with D unresolved. V was cut by 3 bases and J by 1 base, with 3 bases left in between. The germline CDR1 and CDR2 sequences are SQVTM and ANQGSEA. CDR3 length: 12 amino acids.

The genes are TRBV7-9 and TRBJ1-2; perhaps TRBD1 as D (5 bases). This CDR3 is built from 13 residues. Germline V gives CDR1 SEHNR, CDR2 FQNEAQ (reference sequence). V dropped 2 bases and J dropped 8 bases, with 12 bases sitting between them. In DNA, the CDR3 is TGTGCCAGCAGCTTACAGGGATTGCAGGGCTACACCTTC. Translation gives CASSLQGLQGYTF.

The chain carries TRBV6-6 and TRBJ2-7; weak D call: TRBD1 (5 bases). Trimming left V 0 bases short and J 2 bases short, with 11 bases between. The CDR3 is made up of 15 amino acids. Germline V CDR1 and CDR2: MNHNY, SVGAGI (reference sequence). The CDR3 DNA is TGTGCCAGCAGTTACTCGGCGGACAAAGCCTACGAGCAGTACTTC. Translating it yields CASSYSADKAYEQYF.

The chain is built from TRBV2 and TRBJ2-3; D may be TRBD2 (5 bases). Trimming took off 10 bases at V and 1 base at J, with 12 bases between the two ends. The length of the CDR3 is 13 residues. CDR1 and CDR2 from the germline V gene are SNHLY and FYNNEI. The DNA for the CDR3 is TGTGCCAACCAACGGGGTGGCACAGATACGCAGTATTTT. This gives the protein CANQRGGTDTQYF.

V gene TRBV5-1 combines with J gene TRBJ2-1, with D possibly being TRBD1 (7 bases). CDR1 is SGHRS and CDR2 is YFSETQ in the germline V gene. The CDR3 length is 14 residues. Trimming pared 8 bases from V and 4 bases from J, leaving 16 bases between. DNA of the CDR3: TGCGCCAGTTCGCGGGACAGAACTTACAATGAGCAGTTCTTC. Protein: CASSRDRTYNEQFF.

The rearrangement uses TRBV6-1 and TRBJ1-1, with a possible D match to TRBD1 (5 bases). This CDR3 has 12 residues. Per germline, CDR1 MNHNS and CDR2 SASEGT. The V end was cut by 6 bases, the J end by 2 bases, with 7 bases between. The DNA for the CDR3 is TGTGCCAGCAGCGACAGCAACACTGAAGCTTTCTTT. Translation: CASSDSNTEAFF.

The CDR3 nucleotides read TGTGCCAGCCTCCGGGACAGGCCTTCGCGGGAGCAGTACTTC. Translation: CASLRDRPSREQYF. The chain recombines TRBV2 with TRBJ2-7, with 8 bases that match TRBD1. J gave up 7 bases and V 8 bases, and 13 bases lay outside the gene matches. The germline gives CDR1 SNHLY, CDR2 FYNNEI. CDR3 length equals 14 residues.

The chain couples TRBV30 to TRBJ1-1; 7 nucleotides match TRBD1. The CDR3 is 15 amino acids. V lost 2 bases and J lost 5; bases outside the gene matches: 11. Germline CDR1 GTSNPN, CDR2 SVGIG (reference sequence). CDR3 in DNA: TGTGCCTGGAGTCCCATGGCGACAGGGCGTACTGAAGCTTTCTTT. Translation: CAWSPMATGRTEAFF. Drawing the rest from reference TRBV30 and TRBJ1-1, the complete variable domain is SQTIHQWPATLVQPVGSPLSLECTVEGTSNPNLYWYRQAAGRGLQLLFYSVGIGQISSEVPQNLSASRPQDRQFILSSKKLLLSDSGFYLCAWSPMATGRTEAFFGQGTRLTVV.

This clone has only one observation. The chain has TRBV6-1 and TRBJ2-4, with TRBD1 matching over 7 bases. Germline values: CDR1 MNHNS, CDR2 SASEGT. J lost 5 bases, V lost 4 bases, and 8 bases had no gene match. The CDR3 has 15 amino acids. The CDR3 reads CASSAKGQFQNIQYF. The DNA of the CDR3 is TGTGCCAGCAGTGCTAAGGGACAGTTTCAAAACATTCAGTACTTC.

The chain recombines TRBV5-1 with TRBJ1-3, with D possibly TRBD1 on 5 matching bases. The length of the CDR3 is 14 residues. V shed 4 bases and J shed 0 bases, with 8 bases lying between them. CDR1 SGHRS and CDR2 YFSETQ come from the germline V gene. Here the CDR3 reads CASSGAGSGNTIYF. The DNA of the CDR3 is TGCGCCAGCAGCGGGGCTGGCTCTGGAAACACCATATATTTT.

V is TRBV7-8 and J is TRBJ2-5; TRBD2 agrees at 13 bases. V dropped 6 bases and J dropped 4; count of bases not matched to a gene: 14. There are 18 residues in the CDR3. Per germline, CDR1 SGHVS and CDR2 FQNEAQ. The CDR3 protein is CASSQIVRTSGGLETQYF. The CDR3 DNA reads as TGTGCCAGCAGTCAAATAGTCAGGACTAGCGGGGGTTTAGAGACCCAGTACTTC.

The rearrangement uses TRBV5-4 and TRBJ2-1, with D unclear. CDR3 length: 15 amino acids. Germline-derived CDR1 and CDR2 are SGHNT and YYREEE (reference sequence). Trimming removed 0 bases at V and 5 bases at J, with 12 bases between. CDR3 nucleotide sequence: TGTGCCAGCAGCTTGGGGTCCCCTAGGAACAATGAGCAGTTCTTC. This sequence encodes CASSLGSPRNNEQFF.

The chain carries TRBV7-9 and TRBJ1-6; D is possibly TRBD1 (6 bases). The CDR3 length is 15 residues. Trimming removed 0 bases at V and 10 bases at J, with 13 bases between. CDR1 and CDR2 (germline): SEHNR, FQNEAQ (reference sequence). The CDR3 nucleotides are TGTGCCAGCAGCTTAGCCGGGGGGGGCCAGTCACCCCTCCACTTT. Translated, it gives CASSLAGGGQSPLHF.

The gene calls are TRBV9 and TRBJ2-3; no clear D. V lost 4 bases to trimming and J lost 7 bases, with 13 bases between them. Germline-derived CDR1 and CDR2 are SGDLS and YYNGEE. The CDR3 runs to 13 residues. The DNA for the CDR3 is TGTGCCAGCAGCTCCACCCCCGGGTATACGCAGTATTTT. Protein product: CASSSTPGYTQYF.

This chain joins TRBV19 and TRBJ1-2; TRBD1 matches at 7 bases. J was trimmed by 4 bases and V by 10 bases; bases with no gene match: 12. The CDR3 consists of 14 residues. Germline V gene lookup returns CDR1 LNHDA and CDR2 SQIVND (reference sequence). In nucleotides, the CDR3 is TGTGCCACTAAAAGGGACAGCGAACTCTATGGCTACACCTTC. This gives the protein CATKRDSELYGYTF. The entire variable domain, with the rest obtained from reference TRBV19 and TRBJ1-2, is as follows: DGGITQSPKYLFRKEGQNVTLSCEQNLNHDAMYWYRQDPGQGLRLIYYSQIVNDFQKGDIAEGYSVSREKKESFPLTVTSAQKNPTAFYLCATKRDSELYGYTFGSGTRLTVV.

There are a few counts of this clone. The genes are TRBV6-1 and TRBJ1-2; 10 nucleotides match TRBD1. With V trimmed by 6 bases and J by 5 bases, 9 bases remained unmatched. The CDR3 length is 15 residues. Per the germline V gene, CDR1 is MNHNS and CDR2 is SASEGT. CDR3 bases: TGTGCCAGCAGCCCCGAAAGGGACAGGGGATATGGCTACACCTTC. It is translated as CASSPERDRGYGYTF.

There are a few counts of this clone. The chain carries TRBV6-4 and TRBJ1-5; weak D call: TRBD1 (6 bases). The CDR3 covers 12 residues. The germline CDR1 and CDR2 sequences are MRHNA and SNTAGT. V shed 8 bases and J shed 3 bases, with 8 bases lying between them. CDR3 in DNA: TGTGCCAGCGGACAGAACAATCAGCCCCAGCATTTT. Translation: CASGQNNQPQHF.

This clone was recorded a few times. This rearrangement joins TRBV5-1 to TRBJ2-7, with D unresolved. Germline-derived CDR1 and CDR2 are SGHRS and YFSETQ. The CDR3 totals 11 residues. V dropped 7 bases and J dropped 5 bases, with 10 bases sitting between them. DNA for the CDR3: TGCGCCAGCCGTCGTAGTAACGAGCAGTACTTC. It codes for CASRRSNEQYF.